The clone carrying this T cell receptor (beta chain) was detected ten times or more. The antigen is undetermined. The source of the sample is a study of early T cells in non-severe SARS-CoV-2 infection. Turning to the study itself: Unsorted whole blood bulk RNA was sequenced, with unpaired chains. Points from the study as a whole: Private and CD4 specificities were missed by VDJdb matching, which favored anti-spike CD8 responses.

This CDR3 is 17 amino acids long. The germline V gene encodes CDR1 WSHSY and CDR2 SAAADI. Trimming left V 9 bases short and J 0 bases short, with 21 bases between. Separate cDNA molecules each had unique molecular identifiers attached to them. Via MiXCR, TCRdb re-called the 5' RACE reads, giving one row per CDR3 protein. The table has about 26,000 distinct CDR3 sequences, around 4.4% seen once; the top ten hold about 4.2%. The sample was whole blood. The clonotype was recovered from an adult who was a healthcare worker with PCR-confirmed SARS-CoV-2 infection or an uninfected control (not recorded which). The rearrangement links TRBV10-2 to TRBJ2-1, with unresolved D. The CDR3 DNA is TGCGCCAGTCATGAGAGCCTTTTGTCAAGCTCCTACAATGAGCAGTTCTTC. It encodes CASHESLLSSSYNEQFF.